These 8 T cell receptor beta chains originate from one sample sequenced in a study of cytomegalovirus exposure and HLA in healthy donors. The PCR used 60 Vbeta and 13 Jbeta primers. Produced via immunoSEQ multiplex PCR; TCRdb's table is partial and in-frame only. This table holds some 150,000 clones, about 73% found once. The sample was PBMCs. The source of these receptors is a man aged 40-49 years in good health and CMV-seropositive.

The V call is TRBV2, the J call TRBJ2-3; D might be TRBD1 (7 bases). Trimming left V 8 bases short and J 4 bases short, with 13 bases between. Germline V gene sequence: CDR1 SNHLY, CDR2 FYNNEI. The CDR3 is made up of 13 amino acids. CDR3 sequence: CASGGQGADTQYF. CDR3 sequence (DNA): TGTGCCAGCGGGGGGCAGGGGGCAGATACGCAGTATTTT.

In its sample, this clone was seen once. The rearrangement joins TRBV28 to TRBJ1-2, with D tentatively TRBD1 (5 bases). Deletions cut 5 bases from V and 5 bases from J, with 24 bases between. Germline CDR1 and CDR2: MDHEN and SYDVKM. This CDR3 has 17 amino acids. The DNA of the CDR3 is TGTGCCAGCAGTCAAGCGGGACCGACAAACATCCTATATGGCTACACCTTC. Translation gives CASSQAGPTNILYGYTF.

This rearrangement joins TRBV19 to TRBJ1-3; possibly TRBD1 for D (6 bases). CDR3 length equals 13 residues. Trimming shortened V by 10 bases and J by 8 bases, and 18 bases separated the two germline ends. Germline-derived CDR1 and CDR2 are LNHDA and SQIVND (reference sequence). The CDR3, as DNA: TGTGCCACCTCCACAGGGCCCGGGTACACCATATATTTT. This sequence encodes CATSTGPGYTIYF.

The CDR3 protein is CASSSTFGNEQFF. In DNA form, the CDR3 reads TGTGCCAGCAGTTCCACATTCGGGAATGAGCAGTTCTTC. V usage is TRBV27 and J usage is TRBJ2-1, with D uncertain. The CDR3 is made up of 13 amino acids. V was clipped by 4 bases and J by 7 bases, with 11 bases between them. CDR1 MNHEY and CDR2 SMNVEV come from the germline V gene (reference sequence).

CDR3 coding DNA: TGTGCCAGCAGCAAAATCGGACAGGGATGCCGCACTGAAGCTTTCTTT. It translates to CASSKIGQGCRTEAFF. J is TRBJ1-1 and V is TRBV21-1; TRBD1 is taken as the D call from the table, unchecked against the DNA. TRBV21-1 is a pseudogene segment. This CDR3 has 16 amino acids.

This clone occurred once. This CDR3 reads CASSQGSGALVSFYGYTF. DNA for the CDR3: TGCGCCAGCAGCCAAGGATCAGGGGCACTCGTTAGCTTCTATGGCTACACCTTC. The J gene is TRBJ1-2, the V gene TRBV4-3; D is possibly TRBD1 (6 bases). The V and J ends lost 1 base and 4 bases respectively, with 22 bases between them. The CDR3 is 18 residues long. CDR1 and CDR2 (germline): LGHNA, YSLEER.

The chain links TRBV2 to TRBJ1-1; a possible D gene is TRBD1 (5 bases). Germline loops: CDR1 SNHLY, CDR2 FYNNEI. The CDR3 consists of 13 residues. The V and J ends lost 6 bases and 3 bases respectively, with 11 bases between them. The CDR3 is CASRADMYTEAFF. The CDR3 region has the DNA TGTGCCAGCAGGGCGGACATGTACACTGAAGCTTTCTTT.

This chain uses TRBV7-3 with TRBJ2-1, with no clear D. With 2 bases removed from V and 1 base from J, the gap between germline ends came to 9 bases. CDR3 size: 15 residues. Per the germline V gene, CDR1 is SGHTA and CDR2 is FQGTGA. The CDR3 loop is CASSLPGVSYNEQFF. DNA for the CDR3: TGTGCCAGCAGCTTACCGGGTGTTTCCTACAATGAGCAGTTCTTC.